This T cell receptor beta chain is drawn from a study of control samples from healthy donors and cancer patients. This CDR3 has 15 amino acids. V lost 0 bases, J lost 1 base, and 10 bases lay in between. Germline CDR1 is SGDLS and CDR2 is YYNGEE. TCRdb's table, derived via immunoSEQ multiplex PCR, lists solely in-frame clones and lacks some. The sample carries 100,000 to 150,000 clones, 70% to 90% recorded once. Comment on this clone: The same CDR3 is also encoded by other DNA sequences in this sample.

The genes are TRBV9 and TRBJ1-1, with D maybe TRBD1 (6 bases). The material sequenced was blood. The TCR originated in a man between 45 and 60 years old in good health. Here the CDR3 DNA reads TGTGCCAGCAGCGTAGGGACGGGGGCGAACACTGAAGCTTTCTTT. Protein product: CASSVGTGANTEAFF.